One and the same sample provided the 22 T cell receptor beta chains below, sequenced in a study of untreated major depressive disorder. Data came from immunoSEQ multiplex PCR; TCRdb stores just in-frame clones and leaves some out. The sample has about 25,000 clones; roughly nine tenths are singletons. Regarding the study as a whole: Compared with controls, depressed patients showed more TRBV05-01 (Vbeta 5.1) usage in CD4+ T cells.

No antigen is known for these receptors. The material sequenced was CD4+ T cells from PBMCs. These receptors all stem from a woman in her thirties with major depressive disorder.

V gene TRBV4-3 combines with J gene TRBJ2-3; 8 nucleotides agree with TRBD2. CDR1 LGHNA and CDR2 YSLEER come from the germline V gene. V was pared by 5 bases and J by 5 bases, with 9 bases of the junction left unmatched. This CDR3 is 15 amino acids long. The CDR3 coding sequence is TGCGCCAGCAGCACCCAAGCGGGGGTGGGAGATACGCAGTATTTT. Its protein product is CASSTQAGVGDTQYF.

This clone was counted a single time. The J gene is TRBJ1-3, the V gene TRBV11-2; TRBD1 might be the D (5 bases). CDR3 length: 17 amino acids. From germline, CDR1 is SGHAT and CDR2 FQNNGV. V lost 0 bases to trimming and J lost 0 bases, with 12 bases between them. CDR3 protein: CASSLEPRGGSGNTIYF. Here the CDR3 DNA reads TGTGCCAGCAGCTTAGAACCCCGGGGGGGCTCTGGAAACACCATATATTTT. The complete variable domain, with remaining parts taken from reference TRBV11-2 and TRBJ1-3, reads EAGVAQSPRYKIIEKRQSVAFWCNPISGHATLYWYQQILGQGPKLLIQFQNNGVVDDSQLPKDRFSAERLKGVDSTLKIQPAKLEDSAVYLCASSLEPRGGSGNTIYFGEGSWLTVV.

The chain has TRBV6-5 and TRBJ1-3, with unresolved D. The CDR3 runs to 11 residues. Germline loops: CDR1 MNHEY, CDR2 SVGAGI. The germline V and J ends were trimmed by 6 bases and 8 bases, with 8 bases remaining between them. The CDR3: CASRQVDTIYF. In DNA form, the CDR3 reads TGTGCCAGCAGGCAGGTTGACACCATATATTTT.

The gene calls are TRBV28 and TRBJ1-2; 7 nucleotides align to TRBD1. The CDR3 runs to 14 residues. With 2 bases clipped from V and 6 bases from J, the junction kept 6 bases outside the gene matches. CDR1 MDHEN and CDR2 SYDVKM come from the germline V gene. DNA of the CDR3: TGTGCCAGCAGTTTACAAGGGACAGAGAATGGCTACACCTTC. It translates to CASSLQGTENGYTF.

The CDR3 loop reads CASSYSMVGPYNEQFF. CDR3 DNA sequence: TGTGCCAGCAGTTACTCGATGGTTGGGCCCTACAATGAGCAGTTCTTC. This rearrangement joins TRBV6-5 to TRBJ2-1; D not resolved. This CDR3 contains 16 residues. Germline V gene data show CDR1 as MNHEY and CDR2 as SVGAGI. The V end was cut by 0 bases, the J end by 2 bases, with 11 bases between.

This chain uses TRBV6-5 with TRBJ1-1, with D tentatively TRBD1 (5 bases). Germline V lookup: CDR1 MNHEY, CDR2 SVGAGI. V lost 10 bases, J lost 0 bases, and 18 bases lay in between. This CDR3 contains 15 residues. The CDR3 coding sequence is TGTGCCACTAATTACCGGGGGTTAATGAACACTGAAGCTTTCTTT. It encodes CATNYRGLMNTEAFF.

The J gene is TRBJ1-3, the V gene TRBV9; tentatively, D is TRBD1 (5 bases). This CDR3 has 13 residues. V lost 4 bases and J 8 bases, leaving 13 bases between the germline ends. Germline CDR1 reads SGDLS; CDR2 reads YYNGEE. Here the CDR3 DNA reads TGTGCCAGCAGCCTGGACCGCAGGGACACCATATATTTT. Translating gives CASSLDRRDTIYF.

This chain uses TRBV25-1 with TRBJ2-3; D uncertain. The CDR3 runs to 15 residues. CDR1 is MGHDK, CDR2 SYGVNS, per germline. Between the trimmed V and J ends, which lost 4 bases and 4 bases, there was a span of 15 bases. CDR3 coding DNA: TGTGCCAGCAGTGGACGATTCATCTTGCCAGATACGCAGTATTTT. Its translation is CASSGRFILPDTQYF.

The chain uses TRBV6-6 and TRBJ1-5; perhaps TRBD1 as D (6 bases). The CDR3 is 14 residues long. The germline gives CDR1 MNHNY, CDR2 SVGAGI (reference sequence). The V and J ends lost 5 bases and 6 bases respectively, with 14 bases between them. The CDR3 sequence: CASSDPTGIQPQHF. The CDR3 region has the DNA TGTGCCAGCAGTGATCCTACAGGGATTCAGCCCCAGCATTTT.

This rearrangement joins TRBV7-2 to TRBJ2-1; 8 bases agree with TRBD1. There are 13 residues in the CDR3. J gave up 12 bases and V 5 bases, and 9 bases lay outside the gene matches. The germline V gene encodes CDR1 SGHTA and CDR2 FQGNSA. The CDR3 region is CASSRTGLLPQFF. The CDR3 nucleotides are TGTGCCAGCAGCCGGACAGGGCTTTTGCCGCAGTTCTTC.

The sample holds one count of this clone. This CDR3 is CASSFSAGPDTQYF. The CDR3 coding sequence is TGTGCCAGCAGCTTCTCAGCGGGGCCAGATACGCAGTATTTT. The chain combines TRBV5-6 with TRBJ2-3, with TRBD2 matching over 7 bases. The junction had 4 bases not matched to a gene; V was cut back by 2 bases and J by 4 bases. In germline, CDR1 is SGHDT, CDR2 YYEEEE. This CDR3 region has 14 residues.

The V and J genes are TRBV4-1 and TRBJ2-5; D is ambiguous. This CDR3 spans 13 amino acids. CDR1 and CDR2 from the germline V gene are MGHRA and YSYEKL. Deletions cut 1 base from V and 5 bases from J, with 8 bases between. Here the CDR3 reads CASSQATPETQYF. The CDR3, as DNA: TGCGCCAGCAGCCAAGCTACGCCCGAGACCCAGTACTTC.

The chain links TRBV29-1 to TRBJ1-1; D remains ambiguous. Trimming stripped 7 bases from V and 4 bases from J, with 10 bases between. The CDR3 consists of 11 residues. Germline V gives CDR1 SQVTM, CDR2 ANQGSEA. The CDR3 DNA is TGCAGCGGCCTTCGGGGCACTGAAGCTTTCTTT. Protein: CSGLRGTEAFF.

CDR3 sequence reads: CASSLGGAQGGYGYTF. The CDR3 DNA is TGTGCCAGCAGCTTAGGAGGGGCGCAGGGTGGCTATGGCTACACCTTC. V usage is TRBV7-2 and J usage is TRBJ1-2, with a weak D call TRBD1 (5 bases). Germline loops: CDR1 SGHTA, CDR2 FQGNSA. The CDR3 loop spans 16 amino acids. The V end was cut by 1 base, the J end by 4 bases, with 16 bases between.

The chain joins TRBV12-2 to TRBJ2-5; the table's D call, TRBD1, was not checked against the DNA. TRBV12-2 is termed a pseudogene. This CDR3 comprises 18 residues. The CDR3 DNA reads as TGTGCAAGTCGCTTAGCGTCGGTCCAGGACAGCCCTCAAGAGACCCAGTACTTC. Protein: CASRLASVQDSPQETQYF.

V usage is TRBV9 and J usage is TRBJ2-3, with TRBD2 identical over 7 bases. The CDR3 consists of 16 residues. The V gene end was trimmed by 4 bases and the J gene end by 0 bases; junction bases not matched to a gene: 8. From germline, CDR1 is SGDLS and CDR2 YYNGEE. The CDR3 loop is CASSPRGGSSTDTQYF. In DNA, the CDR3 is TGTGCCAGCAGCCCGAGGGGCGGGAGCAGCACAGATACGCAGTATTTT.

This clone was seen a single time. The rearrangement joins TRBV19 to TRBJ1-2; weak D call: TRBD1 (5 bases). The CDR3 consists of 16 residues. Germline values: CDR1 LNHDA, CDR2 SQIVND (reference sequence). The CDR3 region is CASAPPRPREVYGYTF. CDR3 in DNA: TGTGCTTCTGCCCCTCCCCGGCCCAGGGAGGTTTATGGCTACACCTTC. The full variable domain, rest sourced from reference TRBV19 and TRBJ1-2, is DGGITQSPKYLFRKEGQNVTLSCEQNLNHDAMYWYRQDPGQGLRLIYYSQIVNDFQKGDIAEGYSVSREKKESFPLTVTSAQKNPTAFYLCASAPPRPREVYGYTFGSGTRLTVV.

This chain joins TRBV10-3 and TRBJ1-3, with D possibly being TRBD1 (5 bases). CDR3 length equals 15 residues. Trimming left V 3 bases short and J 0 bases short, with 9 bases between. Germline V gene lookup returns CDR1 ENHRY and CDR2 SYGVKD. DNA for the CDR3: TGTGCCATCAGTGATTTCCAGGGCTCTGGAAACACCATATATTTT. As protein: CAISDFQGSGNTIYF.

The chain carries TRBV4-2 and TRBJ2-3, with TRBD2 matching over 7 bases. Looked up from germline, CDR1 is LGHNA and CDR2 is YNFKEQ. J lost 2 bases, V lost 6 bases, and 11 bases had no gene match. The CDR3 length is 16 residues. DNA of the CDR3: TGTGCCAGCAGTCCTAACATGGGGGGGGTCACAGATACGCAGTATTTT. Translated, it gives CASSPNMGGVTDTQYF.

This rearrangement joins TRBV7-2 to TRBJ2-5; 7 positions match TRBD1. After removal of 2 bases from V and 5 bases from J, the junction contained 5 bases not matched to a gene. This CDR3 region has 14 residues. Looked up from germline, CDR1 is SGHTA and CDR2 is FQGNSA. CDR3: CASSLIGGRETQYF. The CDR3 DNA follows: TGTGCCAGCAGCTTAATAGGGGGCCGGGAGACCCAGTACTTC.

This clone appeared once. The CDR3 loop reads CASSQDPTDNYGYTF. The DNA for the CDR3 is TGCGCCAGCAGCCAAGATCCGACCGACAACTATGGCTACACCTTC. V gene TRBV4-3 combines with J gene TRBJ1-2; unclear D gene. The germline CDR1 and CDR2 sequences are LGHNA and YSLEER. V was pared by 0 bases and J by 2 bases, with 10 bases between. This CDR3 is 15 amino acids long.

The chain has TRBV9 and TRBJ2-7, with D hard to call. The CDR3 spans 14 residues. CDR1 is SGDLS and CDR2 is YYNGEE in the germline V gene. Trimming removed 2 bases from V and 2 bases from J, with 11 bases in between. As DNA, the CDR3 is TGTGCCAGCAGCGTCAAAGGGTCAGCCTACGAGCAGTACTTC. Residues: CASSVKGSAYEQYF.